The sequence of this T cell receptor beta chain was determined in a study of long-term antiretroviral therapy in people with HIV. Study at large: The immediate-ART recommendation dates to 2015, and the earliest samples predate it by about a decade. Study results and caveats: Pre-ART clonal expansions dominated every time point's repertoire.

Specimens held about 0.85-11 million cryopreserved PBMC prior to DNA extraction. At the survey level, the v3.0 immunoSEQ assay was run. Here immunoSEQ multiplex PCR was the method, and the copy in TCRdb shows in-frame clones only, minus some. This sample has roughly 32,000 clones, with roughly 98% found just once. A note on this clone: What it recognizes is unknown.

Per germline, CDR1 LGHNA and CDR2 YSLEER. V was trimmed by 1 base and J by 10 bases, leaving 11 bases between them. CDR3 size: 13 residues. The source is a man younger than 45 with HIV. The chain combines TRBV4-3 with TRBJ2-1; no clear D gene. The sequences come from unsorted PBMCs, collected 7.6 years after starting antiretroviral therapy. Written as DNA, the CDR3 is TGCGCCAGCAGCCAAGCAGGTATAGGGGAGCAGTTCTTC. Protein sequence: CASSQAGIGEQFF.